This T cell receptor (beta chain) derives from a study of T cells after yellow fever vaccination. Looking at the study overall: Any fraction with a low cell number was prepared using SMART-Seq v4 Ultra Low Input. The study, taken as a whole, reports: Shared CD4/CD8 clonotypes were a small share, likely from convergent recombination. The study re-detected most primary-vaccination clones after the booster (approximately 96% CD4, almost 90% CD8).

V was clipped by 4 bases and J by 5 bases, with 15 bases between them. CDR3 length: 13 amino acids. Germline CDR1 and CDR2: DFQATT and SNEGSKA (reference sequence). Template-switching 5'RACE yielded the TCR cDNA; a universal primer site and UMIs were added in the process. MiXCR, applied by TCRdb to the 5' RACE reads, yields one record per CDR3 protein. The table includes 620,000 or so distinct CDR3 sequences, roughly 12% detected once. Worth noting for this clonotype: The antigen remains unidentified.

The rearrangement joins TRBV20-1 to TRBJ2-7, with D maybe TRBD1 (5 bases). The sequence derives from a young man who received the YFV17D yellow fever vaccine. Source: PBMCs, taken on the day of the yellow fever booster vaccination. The CDR3 loop reads CSATPRAWDEQYF. The CDR3 nucleotides are TGCAGTGCTACGCCCAGGGCATGGGACGAGCAGTACTTC.